The 14 T cell receptor beta chains given below trace back to one sample, sequenced in a study of cytomegalovirus exposure and HLA in healthy donors. Primers included in the PCR were 60 Vbeta and 13 Jbeta primers. Some clones are missing from TCRdb's copy, which holds only in-frame ones; the method was immunoSEQ multiplex PCR. The repertoire holds over 75,000 clones, with about 80% as singletons. The sequencing input was PBMCs. The receptors come from a male donor in good health and CMV-seropositive.

This clone was detected only a few times. The V and J genes are TRBV5-1 and TRBJ1-1; weak D call: TRBD1 (6 bases). Germline CDR1 reads SGHRS; CDR2 reads YFSETQ. Trimming left V 3 bases short and J 0 bases short, with 12 bases between. This CDR3 contains 15 residues. This chain's CDR3 is CASSSAGTLNTEAFF. For the CDR3, the DNA is TGCGCCAGCAGCTCCGCCGGGACATTGAACACTGAAGCTTTCTTT.

This clone was found a few times. This chain links TRBV7-2 with TRBJ1-1; TRBD1 aligns across 10 bases. V gave up 3 bases and J gave up 0 bases; unmatched junction bases: 7. CDR3 length: 17 amino acids. Germline values: CDR1 SGHTA, CDR2 FQGNSA. CDR3 loop: CASSFQDRGRMNTEAFF. The CDR3 DNA reads TGTGCCAGCAGCTTCCAAGACAGGGGGCGTATGAACACTGAAGCTTTCTTT. Full variable domain (outside the CDR3, taken from reference TRBV7-2 and TRBJ1-1): GAGVSQSPSNKVTEKGKDVELRCDPISGHTALYWYRQSLGQGLEFLIYFQGNSAPDKSGLPSDRFSAERTGGSVSTLTIQRTQQEDSAVYLCASSFQDRGRMNTEAFFGQGTRLTVV.

V and J are TRBV5-6 and TRBJ1-3; D is perhaps TRBD1 (6 bases). V dropped 1 base and J dropped 3 bases, with 14 bases sitting between them. The CDR3 runs to 16 residues. Germline lookup yields CDR1 SGHDT and CDR2 YYEEEE. This CDR3 reads CASSLNGRGDGNTIYF. The CDR3 region has the DNA TGTGCCAGCAGCTTGAATGGCAGGGGAGATGGAAACACCATATATTTT.

This chain connects TRBV6-5 to TRBJ2-7, with 11 nucleotides matching TRBD1. With 6 bases clipped from V and 0 bases from J, the junction kept 4 bases outside the gene matches. This CDR3 spans 15 amino acids. CDR1 is MNHEY and CDR2 is SVGAGI in the germline V gene. CDR3 in DNA: TGTGCCAGCAGACCCGGGACAGGGGGCTCCTACGAGCAGTACTTC. Amino acid sequence: CASRPGTGGSYEQYF.

The chain carries TRBV7-9 and TRBJ2-7, with a tentative D call TRBD1 (6 bases). This CDR3 contains 14 residues. Trimming cost V 6 bases and J 5 bases, with 17 bases left between them. The germline V gene has CDR1 SEHNR and CDR2 FQNEAQ (reference sequence). The CDR3, as DNA: TGTGCCAGCAGTCCTAAACAGGGAACCCACGAGCAGTACTTC. Translating it yields CASSPKQGTHEQYF.

Points on this clone: One junction end does not reproduce the germline sequence, and a read error may be involved. This chain connects TRBV7-7 to TRBJ2-7; D is uncertain. The V gene's germline CDR1 is SSHAT and CDR2 FNYEAQ (reference sequence). The CDR3 runs 17 residues. The CDR3 is CASSLVRAGDISYEQYF. DNA of the CDR3: TGTGCTAGCAGCTTAGTGAGAGCAGGCGACATCTCCTACGAGCAGTACTTC. The whole variable domain, remainder taken from reference TRBV7-7 and TRBJ2-7, is GAGVSQSPRYKVTKRGQDVTLRCDPISSHATLYWYQQALGQGPEFLTYFNYEAQPDKSGLPSDRFSAERPEGSISTLTIQRTEQRDSAMYRCASSLVRAGDISYEQYFGPGTRLTVT.

The sample holds one count of this clone. This sequence joins TRBV6-6 and TRBJ1-2; 9 nucleotides match TRBD1. Germline CDR1 MNHNY, CDR2 SVGAGI (reference sequence). Trimming cost V 2 bases and J 8 bases; bases outside gene matches: 6. CDR3 size: 14 residues. Written as DNA, the CDR3 is TGTGCCAGCAGTTACCGGACAGGGGAGGAAGGCTACACCTTC. It specifies CASSYRTGEEGYTF.

This clone was picked up a small number of times. The V and J genes are TRBV19 and TRBJ2-3, with 11 bases identical to TRBD2. Per the germline V gene, CDR1 is LNHDA and CDR2 is SQIVND (reference sequence). CDR3 length: 17 amino acids. V dropped 5 bases and J dropped 0; count of bases not matched to a gene: 7. DNA for the CDR3: TGTGCCAGTAGTGTCTGGCTAGCGGGGGGCAGCACAGATACGCAGTATTTT. It codes for CASSVWLAGGSTDTQYF.

V usage is TRBV19 and J usage is TRBJ1-5; the match to TRBD1 covers 7 bases. The trim removed 4 bases at V and 6 bases at J, leaving 6 bases unmatched. CDR1 is LNHDA and CDR2 is SQIVND in the germline V gene (reference sequence). The CDR3 extends over 14 amino acids. CDR3 sequence reads: CASSKAGGGQPQHF. As DNA, the CDR3 is TGTGCCAGTAGTAAGGCAGGGGGAGGTCAGCCCCAGCATTTT.

V and J are TRBV4-1 and TRBJ1-2; weak D call: TRBD1 (6 bases). CDR1 and CDR2 (germline): MGHRA, YSYEKL. V was shortened by 0 bases and J by 2 bases, with 10 bases between the two germline ends. The CDR3 extends over 15 amino acids. CDR3 DNA sequence: TGCGCCAGCAGCCAAGATCCCACAGGGAACTATGGCTACACCTTC. Translating it yields CASSQDPTGNYGYTF.

The chain is built from TRBV10-3 and TRBJ2-1, with TRBD2 identical over 13 bases. Looked up from germline, CDR1 is ENHRY and CDR2 is SYGVKD. Trimming removed 3 bases from V and 15 bases from J; junction bases left unmatched: 5. This CDR3 contains 13 residues. CDR3 amino acids: CAISDPGLAGWFF. In DNA form, the CDR3 reads TGTGCCATCAGTGACCCGGGACTAGCGGGGTGGTTCTTC.

CDR3 DNA: TGTGCCAGCTCACCGGGACAGGGGGTGAACAACTATGGCTACACCTTC. This gives the protein CASSPGQGVNNYGYTF. V and J are TRBV18 and TRBJ1-2; 11 nucleotides agree with TRBD1. Trimming removed 3 bases from V and 2 bases from J; junction bases left unmatched: 5. Per the germline V gene, CDR1 is KGHSH and CDR2 is LQKENI. The CDR3 runs 16 residues.

A few counts support this clone. The chain employs TRBV6-1 and TRBJ2-7; TRBD2 aligns across 9 bases. Germline V lookup: CDR1 MNHNS, CDR2 SASEGT. The CDR3 runs 15 residues. V shed 2 bases, J shed 3 bases, and the junction held 5 bases outside the gene matches. The CDR3 region has the DNA TGTGCCAGCAGTGAAATATTAGCGGGGGACTACGAGCAGTACTTC. It is translated as CASSEILAGDYEQYF.

DNA of the CDR3: TGTGCCAGCAGTCCCCTAGCGCTGGCAGATACGCAGTATTTT. Translation: CASSPLALADTQYF. J is TRBJ2-3 and V is TRBV6-6; tentative D call: TRBD2 (6 bases). V was cut by 5 bases and J by 4 bases, with 13 bases left in between. Looked up from germline, CDR1 is MNHNY and CDR2 is SVGAGI (reference sequence). The CDR3 runs to 14 residues.